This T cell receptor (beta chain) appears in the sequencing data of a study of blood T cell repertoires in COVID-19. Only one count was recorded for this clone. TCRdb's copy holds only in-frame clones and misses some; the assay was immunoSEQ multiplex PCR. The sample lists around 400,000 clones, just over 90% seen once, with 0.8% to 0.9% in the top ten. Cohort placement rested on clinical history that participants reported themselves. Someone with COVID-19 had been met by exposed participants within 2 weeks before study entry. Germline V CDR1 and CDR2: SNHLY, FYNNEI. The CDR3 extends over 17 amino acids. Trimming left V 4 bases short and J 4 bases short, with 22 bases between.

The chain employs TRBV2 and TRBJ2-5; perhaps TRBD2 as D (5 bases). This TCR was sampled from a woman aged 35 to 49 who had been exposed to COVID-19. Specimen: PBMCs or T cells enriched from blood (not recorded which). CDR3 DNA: TGTGCCAGCAGTGCCCCGCCCTCTCGAGGGATGGGAGAGACCCAGTACTTC. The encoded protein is CASSAPPSRGMGETQYF.